This is a list of T cell receptor beta chains from one sample in a study of shared clonotypes between healthy human individuals. The method was immunoSEQ multiplex PCR; TCRdb's version includes in-frame clones alone and lacks a portion of them. The sample includes about 2 million clones, about 95% of them seen just once. The specimen sequenced was naive CD4+ T cells sorted from blood. The receptors originated from a man younger than 35 in good health. The CDR3 runs from the conserved cysteine through the conserved F or W. D genes are given only for firm matches. The size field is filled for only some rows; it gives once, few, many or a size class.

V	size	length	J	D	CDR3	DNA
TRBV6-5	.	13	TRBJ2-3	.	CASSYPGLDTQYF	TGTGCCAGCAGTTACCCGGGACTAGATACGCAGTATTTT
TRBV2	.	11	TRBJ1-1	.	CASTVNTEAFF	TGTGCCAGCACGGTGAACACTGAAGCTTTCTTT
TRBV2	.	13	TRBJ1-5	TRBD1	CASRQGFNQPQHF	TGTGCCAGCCGACAGGGATTCAATCAGCCCCAGCATTTT
TRBV7-3	.	13	TRBJ2-1	.	CASSLGDINEQFF	TGTGCCAGCAGCTTGGGGGACATCAATGAGCAGTTCTTC
TRBV4-1	.	17	TRBJ2-1	TRBD2	CASSQDSGGAGYNEQFF	TGCGCCAGCAGCCAAGATAGCGGGGGGGCCGGCTACAATGAGCAGTTCTTC
TRBV10-3	.	13	TRBJ2-3	.	CANQGERSDTQYF	TGTGCCAATCAAGGGGAGAGGTCAGATACGCAGTATTTT
TRBV27	.	15	TRBJ2-3	.	CASSPGPAGRDTQYF	TGTGCCAGCAGCCCAGGACCGGCGGGAAGGGATACGCAGTATTTT
TRBV5-1	.	15	TRBJ1-2	TRBD1	CASSLGPGTGDGYTF	TGCGCCAGCAGCTTGGGTCCCGGGACAGGGGATGGCTACACCTTC
TRBV6-1	.	12	TRBJ1-2	.	CASAGDGYGYTF	TGTGCCAGCGCAGGGGACGGCTATGGCTACACCTTC
TRBV7-3	.	16	TRBJ2-2	TRBD1	CASSYTGGAGTGELFF	TGTGCCAGCAGCTATACAGGGGGCGCGGGCACCGGGGAGCTGTTTTTT
TRBV29-1	once	13	TRBJ1-3	.	CSVEAAWGNTIYF	TGCAGCGTTGAAGCCGCCTGGGGGAACACCATATATTTT
TRBV5-5	once	13	TRBJ1-6	.	CASRWDEGGPLHF	TGTGCCAGCAGATGGGACGAGGGGGGTCCCCTCCACTTT
TRBV11-2	.	18	TRBJ2-5	TRBD2	CASSLRGLVETHQETQYF	TGTGCCAGCAGCTTAAGGGGACTAGTTGAAACCCACCAAGAGACCCAGTACTTC
TRBV28	.	16	TRBJ1-6	.	CASRSQRSSYNSPLHF	TGTGCCAGCAGGTCTCAACGGAGCTCCTATAATTCACCCCTCCACTTT
TRBV27	.	14	TRBJ1-5	.	CASSLYQGFQPQHF	TGTGCCAGCAGCCTATATCAAGGGTTCCAGCCCCAGCATTTT
TRBV6-1	.	19	TRBJ2-7	.	CASSEGLEGLGIVPYEQYF	TGTGCCAGCAGTGAAGGGTTAGAGGGGCTCGGGATAGTCCCCTACGAGCAGTACTTC
TRBV6-1	.	15	TRBJ1-4	TRBD1	CASRQQGWTNEKLFF	TGTGCCAGCAGACAACAGGGGTGGACTAATGAAAAACTGTTTTTT
TRBV5-6	.	13	TRBJ2-7	.	CASSRGDRYEQYF	TGTGCCAGCTCCAGAGGGGATCGCTACGAGCAGTACTTC
TRBV18	.	13	TRBJ2-1	.	CASSPQVGNEQFF	TGTGCCAGCTCACCACAGGTTGGCAATGAGCAGTTCTTC
TRBV5-5	.	15	TRBJ2-2	.	CASRVGTMMTGELFF	TGTGCCAGCAGGGTCGGGACCATGATGACCGGGGAGCTGTTTTTT
TRBV6-1	.	15	TRBJ2-7	TRBD2	CASENSGLSSYEQYF	TGTGCCAGCGAGAATAGCGGGCTTAGCTCCTACGAGCAGTACTTC
TRBV9	.	15	TRBJ2-3	.	CASSVQVSSTDTQYF	TGTGCCAGCAGCGTTCAGGTATCTAGCACAGATACGCAGTATTTT
TRBV5-1	.	14	TRBJ2-3	TRBD2	CASSSGTPTDTQYF	TGCGCCAGCAGTAGCGGGACTCCCACAGATACGCAGTATTTT
TRBV18	.	14	TRBJ2-3	.	CASSQTEATDTQYF	TGTGCCAGCTCACAAACAGAAGCTACAGATACGCAGTATTTT
TRBV30	.	16	TRBJ1-5	TRBD1	CAWSAGQGPLNQPQHF	TGTGCCTGGAGTGCCGGACAGGGGCCGCTCAATCAGCCCCAGCATTTT
TRBV5-1	.	15	TRBJ2-7	.	CASSLGDAGAYEQYF	TGCGCCAGCAGCTTGGGGGACGCCGGAGCCTACGAGCAGTACTTC
TRBV7-9	.	19	TRBJ2-6	.	CASSLQTPAVLSGANVLTF	TGTGCCAGCAGCTTACAGACCCCAGCCGTCTTATCTGGGGCCAACGTCCTGACTTTC
TRBV5-1	.	16	TRBJ1-2	.	CASSLGNLDSAYGYTF	TGCGCCAGCAGCTTGGGGAACTTGGACAGCGCCTATGGCTACACCTTC
TRBV7-2	.	16	TRBJ2-7	TRBD2	CASSSRLAGDIHEQYF	TGTGCCAGCAGCTCCCGACTAGCGGGAGACATACACGAGCAGTACTTC
TRBV5-1	.	15	TRBJ1-6	.	CASSLQQRENSPLHF	TGCGCCAGCAGCTTGCAACAGAGAGAGAATTCACCCCTCCACTTT
TRBV2	.	15	TRBJ2-2	TRBD1	CASSEGTGGTGELFF	TGTGCCAGCAGTGAAGGGACAGGGGGCACCGGGGAGCTGTTTTTT
TRBV5-1	.	13	TRBJ2-5	.	CASSLVQGETQYF	TGCGCCAGCAGCTTGGTTCAGGGGGAGACCCAGTACTTC
TRBV27	.	14	TRBJ1-4	.	CASPWAGGGEKLFF	TGTGCCAGCCCTTGGGCAGGTGGAGGTGAAAAACTGTTTTTT
TRBV7-7	.	15	TRBJ2-1	TRBD2	CASSQGLAVNNEQFF	TGTGCTAGCAGCCAGGGACTAGCAGTCAACAATGAGCAGTTCTTC
TRBV9	.	18	TRBJ2-2	TRBD2	CASSTHLTSAANTGELFF	TGTGCCAGCAGCACCCACTTGACTAGCGCCGCGAACACCGGGGAGCTGTTTTTT
TRBV10-3	.	14	TRBJ1-2	TRBD1	CAIRGTGFYGGYTF	TGTGCCATCAGGGGGACAGGATTTTATGGTGGCTACACCTTC
TRBV5-6	few	11	TRBJ1-2	.	CASTSVGGYTF	TGTGCCAGCACCTCGGTTGGTGGCTACACCTTC
TRBV7-2	.	13	TRBJ2-3	.	CASSLVSPPTQYF	TGTGCCAGCAGCCTCGTATCTCCGCCTACGCAGTATTTT
TRBV5-8	.	15	TRBJ1-4	TRBD1	CASSQTGTVLEKLFF	TGTGCCAGCAGCCAAACCGGGACAGTCCTTGAAAAACTGTTTTTT
TRBV7-2	.	12	TRBJ2-5	.	CASSLVWETQYF	TGTGCCAGCAGCTTAGTGTGGGAGACCCAGTACTTC
TRBV6-1	.	14	TRBJ2-7	TRBD1	CASSRTGSGYEQYF	TGTGCCAGCAGTCGGACAGGCTCGGGCTACGAGCAGTACTTC
TRBV6-1	.	15	TRBJ1-2	.	CASSETEGRAYGYTF	TGTGCCAGCAGTGAAACGGAAGGACGGGCCTATGGCTACACCTTC
TRBV11-2	.	16	TRBJ2-3	TRBD2	CASSVLAGGITDTQYF	TGTGCCAGCAGCGTTCTAGCGGGAGGCATCACAGATACGCAGTATTTT
TRBV5-4	.	13	TRBJ1-2	TRBD1	CASSLQGADGYTF	TGTGCCAGCAGCTTGCAGGGGGCAGATGGCTACACCTTC
TRBV19	.	12	TRBJ2-1	TRBD1	CASKDRVDEQFF	TGTGCCAGTAAGGACAGGGTGGATGAGCAGTTCTTC
TRBV25-1	.	15	TRBJ2-1	TRBD1	CASREAGTDNNEQFF	TGTGCCAGCAGGGAAGCCGGGACAGACAACAATGAGCAGTTCTTC